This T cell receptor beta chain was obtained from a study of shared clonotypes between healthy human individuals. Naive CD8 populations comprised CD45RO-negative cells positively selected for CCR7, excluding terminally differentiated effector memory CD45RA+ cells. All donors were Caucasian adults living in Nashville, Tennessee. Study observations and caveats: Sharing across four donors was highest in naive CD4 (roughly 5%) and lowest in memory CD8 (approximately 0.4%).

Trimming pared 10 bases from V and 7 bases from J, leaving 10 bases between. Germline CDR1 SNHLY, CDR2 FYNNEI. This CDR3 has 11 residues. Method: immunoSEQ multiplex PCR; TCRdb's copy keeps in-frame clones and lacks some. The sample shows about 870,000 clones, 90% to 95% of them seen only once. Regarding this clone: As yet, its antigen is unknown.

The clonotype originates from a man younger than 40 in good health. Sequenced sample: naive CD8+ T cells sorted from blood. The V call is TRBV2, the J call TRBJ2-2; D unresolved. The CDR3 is CANKANGELFF. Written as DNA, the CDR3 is TGTGCCAACAAAGCAAACGGGGAGCTGTTTTTT.